The T cell receptor (beta chain) described here comes from a study of Graves' ophthalmopathy and Graves' hyperthyroidism. Regarding the study as a whole: Sensitivity of 85% to 90% and specificity of around 80% were achieved when a 13-signature model separated ophthalmopathy from stable hyperthyroidism.

Certain patients were not enrolled. These were patients with other autoimmune diseases, uncontrolled infections, pregnancy or lactation. As the template, RNA transcripts were used to amplify TCR beta CDR3 regions. The first-round RT-PCR employed HTBI primers together with the Qiagen OneStep RT-PCR kit. A multiplex PCR was then performed as the second round. TCRdb redid the calling of the multiplex PCR reads with MiXCR, one entry per CDR3 protein. The data show some 350,000 distinct CDR3 sequences, 17% seen once. This clonotype was observed at least ten times. The antigen remains undetermined. Per the germline V gene, CDR1 is DFQATT and CDR2 is SNEGSKA (reference sequence). V lost 4 bases to trimming and J lost 5 bases; unmatched junction nucleotides: 7. The CDR3 is 14 amino acids.

What was sequenced was peripheral blood. This TCR was sampled from an adult woman with stable Graves' hyperthyroidism. The chain employs TRBV20-1 and TRBJ2-5; 10 nucleotides match TRBD1. The CDR3 DNA reads TGCAGTGCTACCCAAGACAGGGGGCATGAGACCCAGTACTTC. Protein product: CSATQDRGHETQYF.